The source of this T cell receptor beta chain is a study of control samples from healthy donors and cancer patients. Some clones are missing from TCRdb's copy, which holds only in-frame ones; the method was immunoSEQ multiplex PCR. The table shows about 60,000 clones, with just over 90% occurring only once. Germline-derived CDR1 and CDR2 are MNHEY and SVGAGI. This CDR3 comprises 15 residues. The sample was PBMCs. The chain couples TRBV6-5 to TRBJ1-2; D gene ambiguous. This clonotype originated in a woman between 45 and 60 years old with colorectal cancer. In DNA form, the CDR3 reads TGTGCATGTCGTATTTCGCTCCTGATTAACTATGGCTACACCTTC. Amino acids: CACRISLLINYGYTF.